Below are 11 T cell receptor beta chains sequenced from a single sample in a study of cytomegalovirus exposure and HLA in healthy donors. The PCR made use of 60 Vbeta and 13 Jbeta primers. The method was immunoSEQ multiplex PCR; TCRdb's version includes in-frame clones alone and lacks a portion of them. The sample has 63,000 or so clones, 80% seen once. Sequencing was carried out using PBMCs. The receptor set was obtained from a woman in her thirties in good health and CMV-seronegative.

The chain carries TRBV10-2 and TRBJ2-7; D uncertain. V was trimmed by 2 bases and J by 6 bases, leaving 5 bases between them. Germline V CDR1 and CDR2: WSHSY, SAAADI. The CDR3 has 11 amino acids. CDR3 coding DNA: TGCGCCAGCAGTGAGGGGCCCGAGCAGTACTTC. It translates to CASSEGPEQYF.

This chain links TRBV25-1 with TRBJ2-5; D remains ambiguous. CDR3 length: 14 amino acids. Trimming shortened V by 3 bases and J by 4 bases, and 12 bases separated the two germline ends. Germline CDR1 is MGHDK and CDR2 is SYGVNS. In nucleotides, the CDR3 is TGTGCCAGCAGTGACACGCTGGGCCTAGAGACCCAGTACTTC. This codes for CASSDTLGLETQYF.

The rearrangement uses TRBV29-1 and TRBJ1-2; 9 nucleotides match TRBD1. The ends lost 4 bases at V and 4 bases at J; junction bases unmatched: 4. Germline assignment: CDR1 SQVTM and CDR2 ANQGSEA. CDR3 length: 13 residues. This chain's CDR3 is CSVVGTGPYGYTF. CDR3 in DNA: TGCAGCGTTGTTGGGACAGGGCCCTATGGCTACACCTTC. Using reference TRBV29-1 and TRBJ1-2 for the parts outside the CDR3, the full variable domain is SAVISQKPSRDICQRGTSLTIQCQVDSQVTMMFWYRQQPGQSLTLIATANQGSEATYESGFVIDKFPISRPNLTFSTLTVSNMSPEDSSIYLCSVVGTGPYGYTFGSGTRLTVV.

This clone was observed once. The chain couples TRBV7-2 to TRBJ2-3; D might be TRBD2 (6 bases). V lost 6 bases, J lost 4 bases, and 11 bases lay in between. This CDR3 is built from 13 residues. The germline CDR1 and CDR2 sequences are SGHTA and FQGNSA. The CDR3 bases are TGTGCCAGCAGACTAACGGGAGCAGATACGCAGTATTTT. As protein: CASRLTGADTQYF.

The chain uses TRBV29-1 and TRBJ2-2; a possible D gene is TRBD2 (6 bases). Germline CDR1 is SQVTM and CDR2 is ANQGSEA. The CDR3 runs 11 residues. V lost 7 bases, J lost 3 bases, and 6 bases lay in between. The CDR3 coding sequence is TGCAGCGGGGGGGACACCGGGGAGCTGTTTTTT. It is translated as CSGGDTGELFF.

The chain employs TRBV5-1 and TRBJ1-2; no clear D gene. Between the trimmed V and J ends, which lost 0 bases and 4 bases, there was a span of 10 bases. The CDR3 sequence is 14 residues long. Germline loops: CDR1 SGHRS, CDR2 YFSETQ. The CDR3 protein is CASSLGSGAYGYTF. The CDR3 region has the DNA TGCGCCAGCAGCTTGGGGTCCGGAGCCTATGGCTACACCTTC. Complete variable domain (other parts from reference TRBV5-1 and TRBJ1-2): KAGVTQTPRYLIKTRGQQVTLSCSPISGHRSVSWYQQTPGQGLQFLFEYFSETQRNKGNFPGRFSGRQFSNSRSEMNVSTLELGDSALYLCASSLGSGAYGYTFGSGTRLTVV.

This chain connects TRBV25-1 to TRBJ2-5, with 7 positions matching TRBD2. V lost 2 bases and J lost 5; bases outside the gene matches: 8. The germline V gene encodes CDR1 MGHDK and CDR2 SYGVNS. This CDR3 contains 15 residues. The CDR3 spells CASSEGAGAAETQYF. For the CDR3, the DNA is TGTGCCAGCAGTGAAGGGGCGGGAGCAGCGGAGACCCAGTACTTC.

V and J are TRBV5-4 and TRBJ1-4, with 7 bases lining up with TRBD1. The CDR3 has 15 amino acids. Germline V lookup: CDR1 SGHNT, CDR2 YYREEE (reference sequence). With 1 base clipped from V and 4 bases from J, the junction kept 4 bases outside the gene matches. The DNA for the CDR3 is TGTGCCAGCAGCTTGTACGGGACAGTTAATGAAAAACTGTTTTTT. Its translation: CASSLYGTVNEKLFF. Complete variable domain (other parts from reference TRBV5-4 and TRBJ1-4): ETGVTQSPTHLIKTRGQQVTLRCSSQSGHNTVSWYQQALGQGPQFIFQYYREEENGRGNFPPRFSGLQFPNYSSELNVNALELDDSALYLCASSLYGTVNEKLFFGSGTQLSVL.

This chain links TRBV30 with TRBJ1-6; D gene ambiguous. The CDR3 is 14 residues long. With 3 bases removed from V and 7 bases from J, the gap between germline ends came to 13 bases. Germline V CDR1 and CDR2: GTSNPN, SVGIG (reference sequence). The chain's CDR3 is CAWSGVIRNSPLHF. The CDR3 DNA is TGTGCCTGGAGCGGGGTCATACGAAATTCACCCCTCCACTTT.

This rearrangement joins TRBV30 to TRBJ2-4; tentative D call: TRBD1 (5 bases). V lost 5 bases and J 4 bases, leaving 15 bases between the germline ends. The germline CDR1 and CDR2 sequences are GTSNPN and SVGIG (reference sequence). The CDR3 is made up of 14 amino acids. CDR3 coding DNA: TGTGCCTGGGCTGGCGAGACAGCAAAAAACATTCAGTACTTC. Residues: CAWAGETAKNIQYF.

This chain connects TRBV19 to TRBJ2-1; no firm D call. The germline V gene has CDR1 LNHDA and CDR2 SQIVND (reference sequence). V was trimmed by 4 bases and J by 0 bases, leaving 10 bases between them. The length of the CDR3 is 15 residues. The CDR3: CASSTTPNSYNEQFF. The DNA of the CDR3 is TGTGCCAGTAGTACAACACCGAACTCCTACAATGAGCAGTTCTTC. Supplemented by reference TRBV19 and TRBJ2-1, the full variable domain reads DGGITQSPKYLFRKEGQNVTLSCEQNLNHDAMYWYRQDPGQGLRLIYYSQIVNDFQKGDIAEGYSVSREKKESFPLTVTSAQKNPTAFYLCASSTTPNSYNEQFFGPGTRLTVL.